This TCR beta chain was observed in a study of CD8 T cells in Susac syndrome. The authors reverse transcribed roughly 0.5 to 1 ug RNA with random hexamers. TCRdb processed the immunoSEQ multiplex PCR reads anew with MiXCR; each CDR3 protein has one entry. This sample carries some 180,000 distinct CDR3 sequences, roughly 94% of them seen once, and the ten largest clones take 0.1%. The sample consisted of CD4+ T cells from PBMCs. The receptor comes from a human donor in good health.

The chain's CDR3 is CSARAPDRGDTF. The CDR3, as DNA: TGCAGTGCTAGAGCACCCGACAGGGGTGACACCTTC. J is TRBJ1-2 and V is TRBV20-1; TRBD1 aligns across 8 bases. The junction had 7 bases not matched to a gene; V was cut back by 1 base and J by 12 bases. The CDR3 runs to 12 residues. CDR1 and CDR2 (germline): DFQATT, SNEGSKA (reference sequence).